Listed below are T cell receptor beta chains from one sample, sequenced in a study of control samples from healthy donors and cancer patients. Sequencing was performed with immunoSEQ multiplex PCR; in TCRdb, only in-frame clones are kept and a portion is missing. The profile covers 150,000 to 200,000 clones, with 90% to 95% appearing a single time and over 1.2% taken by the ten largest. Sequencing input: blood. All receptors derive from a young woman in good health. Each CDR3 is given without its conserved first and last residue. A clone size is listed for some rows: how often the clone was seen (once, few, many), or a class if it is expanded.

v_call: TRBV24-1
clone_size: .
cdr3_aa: ATSEGTTTDTQY

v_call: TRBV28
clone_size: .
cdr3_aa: ASSLRGTRSTDTQY

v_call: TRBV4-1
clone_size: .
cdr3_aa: ASSRQGVGTNEKLF

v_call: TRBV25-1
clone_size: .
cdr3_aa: ASSEGGDNSPLH

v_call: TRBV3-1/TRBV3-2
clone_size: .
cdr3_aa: ASSRDYSSYNEQF

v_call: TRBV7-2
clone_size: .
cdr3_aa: ASSPRNSPLH

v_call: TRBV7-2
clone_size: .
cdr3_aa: ASSSQAGGSTDTQY

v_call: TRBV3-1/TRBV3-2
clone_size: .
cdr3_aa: ASSQVGSPYNEQF

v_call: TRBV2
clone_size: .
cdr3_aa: ASSRGQGSNEKLF

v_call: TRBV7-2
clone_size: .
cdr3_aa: ASSLSLAGGEQF

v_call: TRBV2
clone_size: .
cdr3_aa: ASSEEHLNTEAF

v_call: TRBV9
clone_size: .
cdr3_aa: ASSVEGSGNNEQF

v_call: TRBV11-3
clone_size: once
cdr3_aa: ASSLRTSGSTDTQY

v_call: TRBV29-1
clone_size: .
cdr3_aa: SVGQFSTDTQY

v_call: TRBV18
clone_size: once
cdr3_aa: ASSPGLDTQY

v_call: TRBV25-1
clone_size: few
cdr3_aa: ASSESQGAVSPLH

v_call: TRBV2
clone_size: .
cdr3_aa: ASSDRDNLWDGELF

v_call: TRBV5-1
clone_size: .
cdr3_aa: ASSLDQNTEAF

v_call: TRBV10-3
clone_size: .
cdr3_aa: AISGGETQY

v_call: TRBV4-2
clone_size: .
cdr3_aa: ASSQVAGQGETEAF

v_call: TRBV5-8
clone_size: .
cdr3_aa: ASSLVLAGTDTQY

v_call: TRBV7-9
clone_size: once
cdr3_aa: ASSPGRDTEAF

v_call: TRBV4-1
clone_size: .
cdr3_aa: ASSPPGQGSDTQY

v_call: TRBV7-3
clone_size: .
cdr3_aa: ASSLATSGANVLT

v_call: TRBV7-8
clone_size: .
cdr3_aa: ASSLGDRGHGANVLT

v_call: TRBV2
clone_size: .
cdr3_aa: ASSEIRSGYSYNEQF

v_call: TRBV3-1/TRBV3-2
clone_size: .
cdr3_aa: ASSQGTEAF

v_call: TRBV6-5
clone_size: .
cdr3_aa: ASRPGQFNEKLF

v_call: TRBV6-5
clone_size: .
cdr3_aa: ASSYLAGPYEQY

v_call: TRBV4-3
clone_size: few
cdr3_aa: ASSQEGSGSVNEQF

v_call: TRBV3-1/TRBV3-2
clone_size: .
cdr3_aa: ASSQEGGGVTDTQY

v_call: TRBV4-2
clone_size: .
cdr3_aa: ASSPPGEKLF

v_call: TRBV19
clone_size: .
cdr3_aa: ASSSRTGGNEQF

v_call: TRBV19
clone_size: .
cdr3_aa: ASSDRGLGNTIY

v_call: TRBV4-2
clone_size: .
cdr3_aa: ASSQDEQGPSYEQY

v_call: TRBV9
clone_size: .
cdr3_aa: ASSVEATNEKLF

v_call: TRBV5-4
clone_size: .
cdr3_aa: ASSTGTAGGIQY

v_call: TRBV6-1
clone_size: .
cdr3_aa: ASSESSGSSYEQY

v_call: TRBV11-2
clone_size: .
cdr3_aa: ASSLDGGTEAF

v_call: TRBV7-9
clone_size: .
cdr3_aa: ASSLSSGRVTGELF

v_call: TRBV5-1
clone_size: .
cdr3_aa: ASSLGTAGGGYT

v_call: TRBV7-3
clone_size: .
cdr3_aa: ASSTGQNTEAF

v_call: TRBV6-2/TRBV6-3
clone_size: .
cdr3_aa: ASSYGGGYT

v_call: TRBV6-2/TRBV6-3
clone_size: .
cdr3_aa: ASSQTSGGPPGELF

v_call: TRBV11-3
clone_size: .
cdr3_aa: ASGGTGGEAF

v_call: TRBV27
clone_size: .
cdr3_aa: ASTAGSYNEQF

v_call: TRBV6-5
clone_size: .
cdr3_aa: ASRQGPNTDTQY

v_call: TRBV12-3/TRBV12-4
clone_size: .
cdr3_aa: ASSRGSYGYT

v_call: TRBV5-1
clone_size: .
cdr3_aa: ASSLTPSTDTQY

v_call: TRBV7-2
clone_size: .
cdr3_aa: ASSREGRGYGYT

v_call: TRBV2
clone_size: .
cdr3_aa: ASSEQDSYEQY

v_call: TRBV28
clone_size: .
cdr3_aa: ASSPTGGLNNSPLH

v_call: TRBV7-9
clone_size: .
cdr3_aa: ASSLGTGAGYT

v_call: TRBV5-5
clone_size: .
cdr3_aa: ASSLLRDRVGNTIY